The TCR beta chain under discussion was sequenced for a study of early stage breast cancer tumors. Blood replicates held 0.5 ug DNA, tumor or normal breast roughly 1.5 ug, two each. Using immunoSEQ multiplex PCR, the repertoire was profiled, and TCRdb retains in-frame clones only, with some absent. The top ten clones hold 8.5% to 10% of a sample with about 25,000 clones, 65% to 75% of them seen once. Study outcomes and limitations: Most shared enriched TCRB sequences were commonly generated ones. Chain pairing and CD4, CD8 or FOXP3 expression were not captured. Tumors had roughly 2.4-fold higher T cell density and higher clonality than adjacent normal breast tissue.

The length of the CDR3 is 17 residues. With 5 bases clipped from V and 5 bases from J, the junction kept 16 bases outside the gene matches. Germline CDR1 MNHEY, CDR2 SMNVEV (reference sequence). Worth noting for this clone: Its antigen is as yet unknown.

The receptor was derived from a person between 55 and 70 years old with breast cancer. V is TRBV27 and J is TRBJ2-5; 8 bases are shared with TRBD1. Sequenced input: breast tumor tissue. The CDR3 protein is CASSPRTGMGRGETQYF. CDR3 DNA sequence: TGTGCCAGCAGTCCTCGGACAGGGATGGGACGGGGGGAGACCCAGTACTTC.